Detailed here is one TCR beta chain. The antigen is undetermined. This specimen belongs to a study of blood T cells in healthy people across ages. Study-level points and caveats: As naive T cell percentage varied, TCR beta diversity correlated strongly with it. Researchers deemed the diversity estimates from one million T cells underestimates.

Combining a sample-barcoded 5' primer with a J-beta primer mix, a second PCR ran for roughly 7 to 12 cycles. All samples yielded 2.5 million or more CDR3-containing paired-end reads. MiXCR was run by TCRdb on the 5' RACE reads, yielding one entry per CDR3 protein. The profile shows hundreds of thousands of distinct CDR3 sequences, 30% to 45% of them singletons. Germline CDR1 is SGHDN and CDR2 is FVKESK. The length of the CDR3 is 14 residues. Deletions cut 4 bases from V and 8 bases from J, with 14 bases between. Samples each had at least 6 micrograms of total RNA extracted. V is TRBV14 and J is TRBJ1-4; D is unclear. The origin of this receptor is a man between 18 and 29 years old in good health. Sequencing was done on a sample of blood. CDR3 loop: CASSRRGLDEKLFF. CDR3 DNA sequence: TGTGCCAGCAGCCGCCGGGGTTTAGACGAAAAACTGTTTTTT.